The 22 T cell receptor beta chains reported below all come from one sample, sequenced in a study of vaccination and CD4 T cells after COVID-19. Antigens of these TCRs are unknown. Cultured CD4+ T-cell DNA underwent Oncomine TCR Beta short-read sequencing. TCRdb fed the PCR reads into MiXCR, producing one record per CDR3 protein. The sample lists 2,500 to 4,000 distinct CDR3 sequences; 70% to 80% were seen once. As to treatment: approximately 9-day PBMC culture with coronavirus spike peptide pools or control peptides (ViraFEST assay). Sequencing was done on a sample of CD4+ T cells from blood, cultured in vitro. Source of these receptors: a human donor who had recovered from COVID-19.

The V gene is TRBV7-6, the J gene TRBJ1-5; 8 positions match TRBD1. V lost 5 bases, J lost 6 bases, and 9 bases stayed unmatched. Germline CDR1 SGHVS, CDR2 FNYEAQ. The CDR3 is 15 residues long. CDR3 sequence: CASSPGTGEGQPQHF. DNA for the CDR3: TGTGCCAGCAGCCCTGGGACAGGCGAGGGTCAGCCCCAGCATTTT.

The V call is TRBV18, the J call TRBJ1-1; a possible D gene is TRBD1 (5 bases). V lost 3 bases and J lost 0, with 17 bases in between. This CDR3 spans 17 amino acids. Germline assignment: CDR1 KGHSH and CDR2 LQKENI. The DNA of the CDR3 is TGTGCCAGCTCACCCTCTTTTGGGGACCCTATGAACACTGAAGCTTTCTTT. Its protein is CASSPSFGDPMNTEAFF.

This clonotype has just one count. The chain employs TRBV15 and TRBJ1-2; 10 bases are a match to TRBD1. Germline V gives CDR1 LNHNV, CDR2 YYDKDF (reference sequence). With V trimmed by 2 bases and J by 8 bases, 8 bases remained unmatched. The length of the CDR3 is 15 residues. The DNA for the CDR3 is TGTGCCACCAGCAGAAGACAGGGGGCTCTGGGGGGCTACACCTTC. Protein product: CATSRRQGALGGYTF.

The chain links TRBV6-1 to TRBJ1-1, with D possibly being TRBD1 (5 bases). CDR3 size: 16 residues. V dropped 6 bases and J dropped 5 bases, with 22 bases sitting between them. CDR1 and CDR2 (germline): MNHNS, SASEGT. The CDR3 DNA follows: TGTGCCAGCAGGAAGGACGGCCTAGCGGGGGGGACTGAAGCTTTCTTT. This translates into CASRKDGLAGGTEAFF.

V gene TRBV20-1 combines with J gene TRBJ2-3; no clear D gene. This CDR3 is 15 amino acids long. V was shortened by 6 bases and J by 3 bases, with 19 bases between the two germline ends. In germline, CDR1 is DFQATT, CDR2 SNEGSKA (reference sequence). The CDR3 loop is CSAEVALFRTDTQYF. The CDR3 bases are TGCAGTGCCGAGGTGGCCTTATTCCGAACAGATACGCAGTATTTT.

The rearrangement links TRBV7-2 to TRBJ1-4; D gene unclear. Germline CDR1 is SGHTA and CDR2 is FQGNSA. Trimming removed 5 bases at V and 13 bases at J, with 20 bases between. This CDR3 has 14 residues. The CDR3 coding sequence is TGTGCCAGCAGCCAAGGAGGGCCAATTCGGGGACTGTTTTTT. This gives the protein CASSQGGPIRGLFF.

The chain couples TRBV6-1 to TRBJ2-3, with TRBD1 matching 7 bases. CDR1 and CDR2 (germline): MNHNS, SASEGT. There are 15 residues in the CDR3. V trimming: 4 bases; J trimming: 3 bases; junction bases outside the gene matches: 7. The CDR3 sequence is CASSAQGDPTDTQYF. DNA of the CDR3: TGTGCCAGCAGTGCCCAGGGGGACCCAACAGATACGCAGTATTTT.

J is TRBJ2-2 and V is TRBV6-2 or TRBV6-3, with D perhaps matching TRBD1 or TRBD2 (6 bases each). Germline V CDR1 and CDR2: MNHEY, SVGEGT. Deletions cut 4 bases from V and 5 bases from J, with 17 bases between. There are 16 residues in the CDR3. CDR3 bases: TGTGCCAGCAGTTTCCCCCGGGGGCCTGTAACCGGGGAGCTGTTTTTT. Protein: CASSFPRGPVTGELFF.

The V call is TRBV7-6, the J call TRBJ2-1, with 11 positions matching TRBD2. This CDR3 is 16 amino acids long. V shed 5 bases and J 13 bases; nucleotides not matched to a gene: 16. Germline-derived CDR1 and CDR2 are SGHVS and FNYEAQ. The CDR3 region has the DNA TGTGCCAGCAGCGAACAAGCTAGCGGGGGGCTAAGAAAACAGTTCTTC. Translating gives CASSEQASGGLRKQFF.

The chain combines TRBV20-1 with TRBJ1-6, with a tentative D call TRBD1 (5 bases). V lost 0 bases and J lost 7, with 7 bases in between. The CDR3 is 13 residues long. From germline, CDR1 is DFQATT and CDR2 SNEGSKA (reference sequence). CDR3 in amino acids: CSAREGGNSPLHF. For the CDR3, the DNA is TGCAGTGCTAGAGAGGGGGGAAATTCACCCCTCCACTTT.

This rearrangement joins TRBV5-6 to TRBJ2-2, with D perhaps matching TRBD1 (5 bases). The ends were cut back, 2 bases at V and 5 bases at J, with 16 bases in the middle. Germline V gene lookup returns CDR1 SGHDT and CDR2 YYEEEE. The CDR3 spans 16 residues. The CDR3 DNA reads TGTGCCAGCAGCTTTAGGGGCACCGCGAGGACCGGGGAGCTGTTTTTT. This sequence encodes CASSFRGTARTGELFF. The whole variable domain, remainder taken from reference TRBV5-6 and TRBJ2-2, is DAGVTQSPTHLIKTRGQQVTLRCSPKSGHDTVSWYQQALGQGPQFIFQYYEEEERQRGNFPDRFSGHQFPNYSSELNVNALLLGDSALYLCASSFRGTARTGELFFGEGSRLTVL.

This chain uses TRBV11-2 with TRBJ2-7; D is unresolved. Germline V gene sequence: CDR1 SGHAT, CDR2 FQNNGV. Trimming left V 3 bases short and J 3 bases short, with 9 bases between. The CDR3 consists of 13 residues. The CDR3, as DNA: TGTGCCAGCAGCTTGTTGGATAACTACGAGCAGTACTTC. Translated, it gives CASSLLDNYEQYF.

DNA of the CDR3: TGCAGTGCTCCGGAGTTGAGCTATGGCTACACCTTC. The encoded protein is CSAPELSYGYTF. The J gene is TRBJ1-2, the V gene TRBV20-1; D gene ambiguous. CDR3 length equals 12 residues. Germline CDR1 reads DFQATT; CDR2 reads SNEGSKA (reference sequence). Between the trimmed V and J ends, which lost 5 bases and 4 bases, there was a span of 11 bases.

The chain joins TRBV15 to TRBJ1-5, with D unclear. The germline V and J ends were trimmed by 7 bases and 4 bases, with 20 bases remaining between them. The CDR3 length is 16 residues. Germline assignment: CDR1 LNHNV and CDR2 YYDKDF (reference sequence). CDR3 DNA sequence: TGTGCCACCAAGGGCGGAGACGGGCGGATTAATCAGCCCCAGCATTTT. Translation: CATKGGDGRINQPQHF.

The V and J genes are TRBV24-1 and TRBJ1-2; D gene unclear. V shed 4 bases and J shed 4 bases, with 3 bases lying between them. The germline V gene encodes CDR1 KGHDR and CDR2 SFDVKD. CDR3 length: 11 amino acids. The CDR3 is CATSDIYGYTF. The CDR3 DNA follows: TGTGCCACCAGTGACATCTATGGCTACACCTTC.

As DNA, the CDR3 is TGTGCCAGCAGTTCTTCATCGGGGGGCGGTAGCGTCAAAAACATTCAGTACTTC. This codes for CASSSSSGGGSVKNIQYF. The chain combines TRBV27 with TRBJ2-4; maybe TRBD2 (7 bases). Germline CDR1 reads MNHEY; CDR2 reads SMNVEV (reference sequence). The CDR3 totals 18 residues. V lost 4 bases and J 3 bases, leaving 22 bases between the germline ends.

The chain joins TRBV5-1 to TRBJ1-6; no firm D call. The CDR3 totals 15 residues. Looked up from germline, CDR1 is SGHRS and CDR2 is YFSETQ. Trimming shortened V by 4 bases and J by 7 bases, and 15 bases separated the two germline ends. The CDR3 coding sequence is TGCGCCAGCAGCCGGGCCGGGCCGGTAAATTCACCCCTCCACTTT. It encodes CASSRAGPVNSPLHF.

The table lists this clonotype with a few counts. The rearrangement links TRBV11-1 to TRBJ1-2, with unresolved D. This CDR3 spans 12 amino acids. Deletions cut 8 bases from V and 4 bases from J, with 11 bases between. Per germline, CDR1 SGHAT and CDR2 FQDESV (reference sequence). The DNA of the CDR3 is TGTGCCAGCTCCTCCGCAGGCTATGGCTACACCTTC. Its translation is CASSSAGYGYTF. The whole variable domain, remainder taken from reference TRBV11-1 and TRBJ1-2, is EAEVAQSPRYKITEKSQAVAFWCDPISGHATLYWYRQILGQGPELLVQFQDESVVDDSQLPKDRFSAERLKGVDSTLKIQPAELGDSAMYLCASSSAGYGYTFGSGTRLTVV.

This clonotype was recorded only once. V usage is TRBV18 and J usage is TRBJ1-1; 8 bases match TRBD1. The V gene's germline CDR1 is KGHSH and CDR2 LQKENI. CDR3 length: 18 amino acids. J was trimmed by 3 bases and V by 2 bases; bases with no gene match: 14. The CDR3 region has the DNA TGTGCCAGCTCACCAATTATAACTCGCGCAGGGGGCTACACTGAAGCTTTCTTT. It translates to CASSPIITRAGGYTEAFF.

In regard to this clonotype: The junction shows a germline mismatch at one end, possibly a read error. The CDR3 DNA reads as TGCGCCAGCAGCTTGTGGTCAGACGCCTACGAGCAGTACTTC. Protein sequence: CASSLWSDAYEQYF. The genes are TRBV7-9 and TRBJ2-7; D unclear. The CDR3 length is 14 residues. The germline V gene has CDR1 SEHNR and CDR2 FQNEAQ (reference sequence).

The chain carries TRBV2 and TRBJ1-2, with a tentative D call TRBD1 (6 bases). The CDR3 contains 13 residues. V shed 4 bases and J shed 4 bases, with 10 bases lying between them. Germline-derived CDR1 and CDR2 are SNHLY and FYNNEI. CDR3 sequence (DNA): TGTGCCAGCAGTGCAGGACAGACCTATGGCTACACCTTC. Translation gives CASSAGQTYGYTF.

The CDR3 loop is CASSSGTGVIWGYTF. The CDR3 bases are TGTGCCAGCAGCTCTGGGACGGGCGTCATCTGGGGCTACACCTTC. This chain connects TRBV7-2 to TRBJ1-2, with D maybe TRBD1 (5 bases). There are 15 residues in the CDR3. CDR1 is SGHTA, CDR2 FQGNSA, per germline. V lost 4 bases, J lost 8 bases, and 20 bases lay in between.